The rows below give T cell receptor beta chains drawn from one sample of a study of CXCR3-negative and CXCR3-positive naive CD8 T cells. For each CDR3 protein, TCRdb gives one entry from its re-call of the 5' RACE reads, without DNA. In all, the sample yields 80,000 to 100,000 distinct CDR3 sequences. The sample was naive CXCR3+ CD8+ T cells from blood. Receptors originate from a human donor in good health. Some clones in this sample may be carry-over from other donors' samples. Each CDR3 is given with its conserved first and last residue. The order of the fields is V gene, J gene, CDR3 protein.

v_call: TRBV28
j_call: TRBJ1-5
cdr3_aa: CASSLGVPPQDQPQHF

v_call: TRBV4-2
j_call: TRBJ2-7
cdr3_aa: CASSQSASGPYYEQYF

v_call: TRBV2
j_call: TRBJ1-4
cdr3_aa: CASSDGGFATNEKLFF

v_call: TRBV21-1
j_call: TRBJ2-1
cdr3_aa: CASSSDGSIEQFF

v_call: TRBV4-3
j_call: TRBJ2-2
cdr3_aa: CASSQVAGTGELFF

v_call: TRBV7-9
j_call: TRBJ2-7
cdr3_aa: CASSLYQGDEQYF

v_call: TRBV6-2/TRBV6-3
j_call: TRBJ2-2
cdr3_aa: CASSRLAGYGTGELFF

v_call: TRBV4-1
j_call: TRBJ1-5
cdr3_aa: CASSQDLGTARPQHF

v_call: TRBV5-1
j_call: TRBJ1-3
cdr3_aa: CASSSDGPNSGNTIYF

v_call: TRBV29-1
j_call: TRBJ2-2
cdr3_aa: CSVAVGNTGELFF

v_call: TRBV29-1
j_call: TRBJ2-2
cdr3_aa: CSVEGGPGEPFF

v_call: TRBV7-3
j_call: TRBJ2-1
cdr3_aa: CASSLMPGLASYNEQFF

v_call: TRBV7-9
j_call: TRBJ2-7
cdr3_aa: CASSSTGQWPEQYF

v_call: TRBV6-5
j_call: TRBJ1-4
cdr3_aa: CASSYGSLGTNEKLFF

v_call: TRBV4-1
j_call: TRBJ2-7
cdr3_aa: CASSQEDRGYEQYF

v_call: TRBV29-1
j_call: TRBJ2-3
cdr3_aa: CSVEGSFSGGAVDTQYF

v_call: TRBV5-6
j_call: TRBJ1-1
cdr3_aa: CASSLGGPNTEAFF

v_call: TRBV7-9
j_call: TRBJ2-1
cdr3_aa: CASSPRGGSSYNEQFF

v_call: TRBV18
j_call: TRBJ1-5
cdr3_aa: CASSPNQPQHF

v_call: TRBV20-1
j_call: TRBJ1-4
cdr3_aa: CSARRGTNEKLFF

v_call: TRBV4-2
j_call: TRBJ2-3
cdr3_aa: CASSQEGPAGGTDTQYF

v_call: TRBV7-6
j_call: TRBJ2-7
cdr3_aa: CASSLASGDEQYF

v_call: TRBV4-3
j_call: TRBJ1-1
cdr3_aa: CASSHDGRGHTEAFF

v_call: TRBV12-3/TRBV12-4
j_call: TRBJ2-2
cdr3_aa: CASSRTGFGVPGELFF